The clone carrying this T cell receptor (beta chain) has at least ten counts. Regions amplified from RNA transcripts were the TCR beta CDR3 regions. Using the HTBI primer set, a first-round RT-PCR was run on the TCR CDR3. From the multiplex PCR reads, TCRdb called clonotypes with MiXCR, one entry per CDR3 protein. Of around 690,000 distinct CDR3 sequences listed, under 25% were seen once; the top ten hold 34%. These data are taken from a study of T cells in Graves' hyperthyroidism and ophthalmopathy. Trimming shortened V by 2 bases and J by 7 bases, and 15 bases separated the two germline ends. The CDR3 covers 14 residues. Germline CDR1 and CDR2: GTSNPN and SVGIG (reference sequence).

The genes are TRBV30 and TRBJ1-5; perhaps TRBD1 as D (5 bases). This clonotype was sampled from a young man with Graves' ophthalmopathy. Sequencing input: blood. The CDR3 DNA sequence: TGTGCCTGGAGTCTCGGGGGTGAGGGCCAGCCCCAGCATTTT. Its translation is CAWSLGGEGQPQHF.